A selection of T cell receptor beta chains follows, all from one sample in a study of cytomegalovirus exposure and HLA in healthy donors. Some clones are missing from TCRdb's copy, which holds only in-frame ones; the method was immunoSEQ multiplex PCR. The data contain about 200,000 clones, almost 85% of them singletons. The sample taken for sequencing was PBMCs. The receptors shown here come from a woman aged 45-65 years in good health and CMV-seronegative. The CDR3 runs from the conserved cysteine through the conserved F or W. A D gene is named only where the DNA matches it firmly. Clone size is not always given. Where it is, it says once, few, many or a class for expanded clones.

v_call	d_call	j_call	clone_size	cdr3_aa	cdr3_nt
TRBV27	TRBD1	TRBJ1-1	-	CASSPRQGVNTEAFF	TGTGCCAGCAGTCCGAGACAGGGGGTGAACACTGAAGCTTTCTTT
TRBV13	-	TRBJ1-1	-	CASSSTQENTEAFF	TGTGCCAGCAGCTCCACCCAGGAGAACACTGAAGCTTTCTTT
TRBV7-9	-	TRBJ1-1	-	CASSLGGGLNTEAFF	TGTGCCAGCAGCTTAGGGGGCGGATTGAACACTGAAGCTTTCTTT
TRBV27	TRBD2	TRBJ2-7	-	CASRTSGSYEQYF	TGTGCCAGCAGAACTAGCGGCTCCTACGAGCAGTACTTC
TRBV11-3	-	TRBJ2-1	-	CASSLAGSTYNEQFF	TGTGCCAGCAGCCTCGCGGGCAGTACCTACAATGAGCAGTTCTTC
TRBV6-6	TRBD1	TRBJ2-2	few	CASSYPRTGDTGELFF	TGTGCCAGCAGTTACCCGCGGACAGGGGACACCGGGGAGCTGTTTTTT
TRBV28	-	TRBJ1-1	-	CASSLPSTVNTEAFF	TGTGCCAGCAGTTTACCTTCGACAGTGAACACTGAAGCTTTCTTT
TRBV4-1	TRBD2	TRBJ2-2	-	CASSQDPSGSAGELFF	TGCGCCAGCAGCCAAGATCCGAGCGGGAGCGCCGGGGAGCTGTTTTTT
TRBV19	TRBD1	TRBJ2-4	-	CASTPLGGTGGKGKNIQYF	TGTGCCAGTACCCCCTTGGGGGGGACAGGGGGCAAGGGCAAAAACATTCAGTACTTC
TRBV7-9	TRBD2	TRBJ2-7	-	CASSLDSGRIYYEQYF	TGTGCCAGCAGCTTAGATAGCGGGAGAATCTACTACGAGCAGTACTTC
TRBV27	TRBD2	TRBJ2-1	-	CASSPSGSYNEQFF	TGTGCCAGCAGTCCTAGCGGATCCTACAATGAGCAGTTCTTC
TRBV29-1	-	TRBJ2-5	-	CSVEAAPGGPGTQYF	TGCAGCGTTGAAGCCGCCCCCGGAGGGCCAGGGACCCAGTACTTC
TRBV5-1	-	TRBJ1-2	-	CASSLMGDGYTF	TGCGCCAGCAGCTTGATGGGCGATGGCTACACCTTC
TRBV7-2	-	TRBJ2-2	-	CASRAGQGELFF	TGTGCCAGCAGGGCCGGACAGGGGGAGCTGTTTTTT
TRBV19	-	TRBJ2-1	once	CASSIAGIGTAGNEQFF	TGTGCCAGTAGTATAGCGGGAATTGGGACGGCGGGAAATGAGCAGTTCTTC
TRBV28	-	TRBJ1-2	few	CASRAAPNYGYTF	TGTGCCAGCAGGGCGGCGCCTAACTATGGCTACACCTTC
TRBV5-6	-	TRBJ2-1	-	CASSTTGFNEQFF	TGTGCCAGCAGCACAACAGGGTTCAATGAGCAGTTCTTC
TRBV27	-	TRBJ2-1	-	CASSRLPPGNEQFF	TGTGCCAGCAGTCGGCTCCCCCCAGGAAATGAGCAGTTCTTC
TRBV27	-	TRBJ1-5	-	CASSLEGVGNQPQHF	TGTGCCAGCAGTTTAGAGGGCGTGGGCAATCAGCCCCAGCATTTT
TRBV11-2	-	TRBJ1-2	-	CASSFRQDYGYTF	TGTGCCAGCAGCTTCAGACAGGACTATGGCTACACCTTC
TRBV7-2	TRBD2	TRBJ2-5	-	CASSRSSGGYQETQYF	TGTGCCAGCAGCCGTTCTAGCGGGGGGTACCAAGAGACCCAGTACTTC
TRBV30	TRBD1	TRBJ1-1	-	CAWKGQDTEAFF	TGTGCCTGGAAAGGACAGGACACTGAAGCTTTCTTT